The source of this TCR beta chain is a study of blood T cell repertoires in COVID-19. As for the study in general: Both acute and convalescent COVID-19 samples were obtained from the United States, Italy and Spain. T cells, B-cell-depleted T cells, or PBMCs provided the cDNA or gDNA that served as material.

CDR1 and CDR2 (germline): WNHNN, SYGVQD (reference sequence). This CDR3 has 15 residues. After removal of 2 bases from V and 2 bases from J, the junction contained 4 bases not matched to a gene. As originally analysed: How many nucleated cells were present was estimated from reference gene primer amplification. The table came from immunoSEQ multiplex PCR; TCRdb's copy has only in-frame clones and leaves some out. V and J calls plus clone size are reproduced from that table; the DNA served to infer D and trimming. The sample has tens of thousands of clones, 70% to 90% seen once; the top ten hold 1% to 1.5%.

What was sequenced was peripheral blood. This chain uses TRBV10-1 with TRBJ2-7; 9 nucleotides agree with TRBD1. The sequence was collected from a man between 60 and 70 years old with acute or convalescent COVID-19. The CDR3 nucleotides are TGCGCCAGCAGTGAGGGGACAGGGTACACCTACGAGCAGTACTTC. This encodes CASSEGTGYTYEQYF.